Below, 17 T cell receptor beta chains from the same sample are listed, as sequenced in a study of blood T cell repertoires in COVID-19. Here immunoSEQ multiplex PCR was the method, and the copy in TCRdb shows in-frame clones only, minus some. The sample lists a few hundred thousand clones, roughly 80% occurring once. Sequenced sample: PBMCs or T cells enriched from blood (not recorded which). These receptors came from a woman aged 50 to 60 who had recovered from COVID-19.

This sequence joins TRBV27 and TRBJ2-3; the match to TRBD2 covers 9 bases. The CDR3 consists of 16 residues. The J segment lost 6 bases and the V segment lost 5 bases, leaving 12 bases of the junction unmatched. CDR1 and CDR2 from the germline V gene are MNHEY and SMNVEV (reference sequence). Here the CDR3 DNA reads TGTGCCAGCAGTGGCTCTAGCGGGACCTGGGTGGATACGCAGTATTTT. Translated, it gives CASSGSSGTWVDTQYF.

The V gene is TRBV7-8, the J gene TRBJ1-6; 7 bases map to TRBD1. The CDR3 runs 15 residues. With 5 bases clipped from V and 7 bases from J, the junction kept 8 bases outside the gene matches. Per the germline V gene, CDR1 is SGHVS and CDR2 is FQNEAQ. DNA for the CDR3: TGTGCCAGCAGCCACGACAGGGTTGTAAATTCACCCCTCCACTTT. Its translation: CASSHDRVVNSPLHF.

This clone was observed once. J is TRBJ1-1 and V is TRBV19; 7 bases map to TRBD1. Germline V lookup: CDR1 LNHDA, CDR2 SQIVND (reference sequence). The J segment lost 11 bases and the V segment lost 4 bases, leaving 7 bases of the junction unmatched. The CDR3 is made up of 12 amino acids. CDR3 amino acids: CASSKIQGPAFF. The CDR3 DNA reads as TGTGCCAGTAGTAAAATACAGGGGCCGGCTTTCTTT.

The chain carries TRBV5-4 and TRBJ2-3, with 10 bases fitting TRBD2. The CDR3 spans 13 residues. Germline V gene data show CDR1 as SGHNT and CDR2 as YYREEE (reference sequence). Trimming took 9 bases from V and 2 from J; bases not matched to a gene: 3. The CDR3 sequence is CATGLAATDTQYF. The CDR3 region has the DNA TGTGCCACCGGACTAGCGGCCACAGATACGCAGTATTTT.

The chain carries TRBV6-2 or TRBV6-3 and TRBJ1-2, with 11 bases lining up with TRBD1. This CDR3 region has 15 residues. Germline V gene lookup returns CDR1 MNHEY and CDR2 SVGEGT. After removal of 2 bases from V and 2 bases from J, the junction contained 1 base not matched to a gene. CDR3 loop: CASSYRTGGNYGYTF. The CDR3 nucleotides read TGTGCCAGCAGTTACCGGACAGGGGGCAACTATGGCTACACCTTC.

The chain couples TRBV5-1 to TRBJ2-7, with D perhaps matching TRBD1 (5 bases). The CDR3 is 11 amino acids. The germline V gene encodes CDR1 SGHRS and CDR2 YFSETQ. V lost 4 bases and J lost 8, with 10 bases in between. The CDR3 DNA reads as TGCGCCAGCAGCCTTAAGGACAAGCAGTACTTC. The encoded protein is CASSLKDKQYF.

The chain employs TRBV10-3 and TRBJ1-6; 7 bases are a match to TRBD1. The CDR3 totals 13 residues. Germline V CDR1 and CDR2: ENHRY, SYGVKD. V dropped 11 bases and J dropped 8; count of bases not matched to a gene: 9. The CDR3 nucleotides are TGTGCCTCCAGAGGGGGCCGGGATTCACCCCTCCACTTT. Translating gives CASRGGRDSPLHF.

The chain uses TRBV5-4 and TRBJ2-1; the D gene is possibly TRBD2 (5 bases). V gave up 4 bases and J gave up 3 bases, with 17 bases separating them. Germline loops: CDR1 SGHNT, CDR2 YYREEE (reference sequence). The CDR3 has 16 residues. As DNA, the CDR3 is TGTGCCAGCAGCCCGGGTGGCGGCGGACTCTACAATGAGCAGTTCTTC. Its translation is CASSPGGGGLYNEQFF.

The rearrangement uses TRBV6-5 and TRBJ2-7; TRBD2 is a possible D gene (6 bases). CDR1 and CDR2 from the germline V gene are MNHEY and SVGAGI. CDR3 size: 13 residues. The V end lost 6 bases, the J end lost 3 bases, and 12 bases lay between the germline ends. Here the CDR3 DNA reads TGTGCCAGCAGGGGACTCGAGGACTACGAGCAGTACTTC. Its translation: CASRGLEDYEQYF.

The rearrangement joins TRBV19 to TRBJ2-3, with TRBD2 matching over 14 bases. Germline values: CDR1 LNHDA, CDR2 SQIVND (reference sequence). V lost 6 bases, J lost 0 bases, and 2 bases stayed unmatched. The length of the CDR3 is 16 residues. The DNA of the CDR3 is TGTGCCAGTAGGAGACTAGCGGGAGGGAGCACAGATACGCAGTATTTT. Protein: CASRRLAGGSTDTQYF. The whole variable domain, filled in from reference TRBV19 and TRBJ2-3, reads DGGITQSPKYLFRKEGQNVTLSCEQNLNHDAMYWYRQDPGQGLRLIYYSQIVNDFQKGDIAEGYSVSREKKESFPLTVTSAQKNPTAFYLCASRRLAGGSTDTQYFGPGTRLTVL.

This clone appeared once. The V and J genes are TRBV25-1 and TRBJ1-2; D is undetermined. The CDR3 runs 15 residues. V was pared by 2 bases and J by 3 bases, with 13 bases between. Per germline, CDR1 MGHDK and CDR2 SYGVNS. CDR3: CASSEVRGLDYGYTF. DNA of the CDR3: TGTGCCAGCAGTGAAGTGCGGGGATTGGACTATGGCTACACCTTC.

The chain recombines TRBV18 with TRBJ1-2, with D perhaps matching TRBD1 (6 bases). Trimming shortened V by 2 bases and J by 9 bases, and 16 bases separated the two germline ends. This CDR3 has 14 amino acids. Germline loops: CDR1 KGHSH, CDR2 LQKENI. The DNA for the CDR3 is TGTGCCAGCTCACCATCAGGGGAGCTTTATCGCTACACCTTC. Encoded protein: CASSPSGELYRYTF.

The V call is TRBV15, the J call TRBJ1-1; D is unresolved. Germline CDR1 LNHNV, CDR2 YYDKDF (reference sequence). V shed 0 bases and J shed 3 bases, with 8 bases lying between them. CDR3 length: 14 amino acids. The CDR3 region has the DNA TGTGCCACCAGCAGAGATAGATCCTACACTGAAGCTTTCTTT. As protein: CATSRDRSYTEAFF.

The V call is TRBV27, the J call TRBJ1-1; D is unclear. CDR3 length: 14 amino acids. V was shortened by 4 bases and J by 1 base, with 10 bases between the two germline ends. The germline V gene encodes CDR1 MNHEY and CDR2 SMNVEV (reference sequence). CDR3 residues: CASSSGLRNTEAFF. CDR3 DNA: TGTGCCAGCAGTTCAGGACTTAGGAACACTGAAGCTTTCTTT.

V and J are TRBV30 and TRBJ2-6; possibly TRBD2 for D (6 bases). The germline V and J ends were trimmed by 3 bases and 0 bases, with 27 bases remaining between them. The CDR3 consists of 21 residues. From germline, CDR1 is GTSNPN and CDR2 SVGIG (reference sequence). DNA for the CDR3: TGTGCCTGGAGGGAACCGGGACTCACAAGGGAATCTTACTCTGGGGCCAACGTCCTGACTTTC. Its protein is CAWREPGLTRESYSGANVLTF.

A note on this clone: The sample holds other DNA sequences that translate to the same CDR3. V gene TRBV5-6 combines with J gene TRBJ1-5; the D gene is possibly TRBD1 (6 bases). The germline V gene encodes CDR1 SGHDT and CDR2 YYEEEE. CDR3 length equals 15 residues. V gave up 0 bases and J gave up 6 bases, with 13 bases separating them. Here the CDR3 DNA reads TGTGCCAGCAGCTTGGCCGGGGGGGCTGGTCAGCCCCAGCATTTT. Translation gives CASSLAGGAGQPQHF.

The chain combines TRBV5-6 with TRBJ2-2, with D unresolved. The CDR3 is made up of 14 amino acids. Germline V lookup: CDR1 SGHDT, CDR2 YYEEEE. Trimming cost V 5 bases and J 8 bases, with 16 bases left between them. This CDR3 reads CASRGPDMSGELFF. CDR3 bases: TGTGCCAGCAGGGGCCCTGATATGTCGGGGGAGCTGTTTTTT.